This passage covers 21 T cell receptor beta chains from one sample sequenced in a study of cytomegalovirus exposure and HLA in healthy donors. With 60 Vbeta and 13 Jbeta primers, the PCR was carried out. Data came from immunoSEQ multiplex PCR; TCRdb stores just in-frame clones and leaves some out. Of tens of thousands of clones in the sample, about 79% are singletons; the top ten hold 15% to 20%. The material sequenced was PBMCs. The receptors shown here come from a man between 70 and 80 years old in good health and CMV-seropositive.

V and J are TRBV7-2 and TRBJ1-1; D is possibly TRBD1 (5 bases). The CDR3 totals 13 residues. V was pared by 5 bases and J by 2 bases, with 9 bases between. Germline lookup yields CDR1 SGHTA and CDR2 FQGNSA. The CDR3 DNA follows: TGTGCCAGCAGCCCACAGGAAAACACTGAAGCTTTCTTT. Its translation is CASSPQENTEAFF.

The CDR3 sequence is CASSPGTGSHGTQYF. The CDR3, as DNA: TGCGCCAGCAGCCCGGGGACAGGGTCGCACGGTACGCAGTATTTT. This sequence joins TRBV5-1 and TRBJ2-3, with 9 positions matching TRBD1. The germline CDR1 and CDR2 sequences are SGHRS and YFSETQ. This CDR3 has 15 amino acids. The V segment lost 4 bases and the J segment 8 bases; nucleotides outside the gene matches: 11.

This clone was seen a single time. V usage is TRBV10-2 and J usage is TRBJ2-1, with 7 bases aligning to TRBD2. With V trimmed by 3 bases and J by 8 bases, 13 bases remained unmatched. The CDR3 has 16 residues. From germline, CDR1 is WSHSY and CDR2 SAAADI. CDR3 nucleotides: TGCGCCAGCAGTGACCCGCCCGGGAGGCGTTTCGATGAGCAGTTCTTC. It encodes CASSDPPGRRFDEQFF.

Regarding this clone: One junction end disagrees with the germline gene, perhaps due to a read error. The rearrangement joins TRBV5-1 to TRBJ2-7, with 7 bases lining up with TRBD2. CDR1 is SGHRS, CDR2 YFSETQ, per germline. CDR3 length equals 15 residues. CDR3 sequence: CASRLGVAGGYEQYF. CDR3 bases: TGCGCCAGCAGGTTGGGAGTAGCGGGCGGTTACGAGCAGTACTTC.

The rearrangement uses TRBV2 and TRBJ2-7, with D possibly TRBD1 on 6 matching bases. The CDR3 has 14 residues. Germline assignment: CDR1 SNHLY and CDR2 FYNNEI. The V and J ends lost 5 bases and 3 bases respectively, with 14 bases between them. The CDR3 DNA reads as TGTGCCAGCAGTCAACAGGGTCGGGGCTACGAGCAGTACTTC. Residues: CASSQQGRGYEQYF.

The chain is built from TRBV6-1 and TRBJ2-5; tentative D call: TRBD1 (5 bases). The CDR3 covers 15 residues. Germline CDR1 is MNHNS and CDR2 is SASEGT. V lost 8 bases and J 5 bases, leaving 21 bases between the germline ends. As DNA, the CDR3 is TGTGCCAGCCACAATTTTCCCAGGGTCCGGGAGACCCAGTACTTC. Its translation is CASHNFPRVRETQYF.

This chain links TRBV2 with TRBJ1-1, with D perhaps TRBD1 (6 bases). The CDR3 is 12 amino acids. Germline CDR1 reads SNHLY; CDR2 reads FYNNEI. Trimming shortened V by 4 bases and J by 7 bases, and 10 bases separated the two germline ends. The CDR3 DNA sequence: TGTGCCAGCAGTGTAAGGGGGAGTGAAGCTTTCTTT. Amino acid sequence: CASSVRGSEAFF.

Written as DNA, the CDR3 is TGCGCCAGCAGCATGGACGGGGGTTACAATGAGCAGTTCTTC. Amino acids: CASSMDGGYNEQFF. The chain links TRBV5-1 to TRBJ2-1, with D maybe TRBD2 (6 bases). This CDR3 is built from 14 residues. Germline CDR1 reads SGHRS; CDR2 reads YFSETQ. V was shortened by 4 bases and J by 4 bases, with 12 bases between the two germline ends. The full variable domain, in which reference TRBV5-1 and TRBJ2-1 provide the parts outside the CDR3, is KAGVTQTPRYLIKTRGQQVTLSCSPISGHRSVSWYQQTPGQGLQFLFEYFSETQRNKGNFPGRFSGRQFSNSRSEMNVSTLELGDSALYLCASSMDGGYNEQFFGPGTRLTVL.

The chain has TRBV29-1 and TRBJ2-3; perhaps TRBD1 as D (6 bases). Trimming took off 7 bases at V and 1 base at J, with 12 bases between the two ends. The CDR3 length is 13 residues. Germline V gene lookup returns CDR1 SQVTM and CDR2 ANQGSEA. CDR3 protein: CSASDSGTDTQYF. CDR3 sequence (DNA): TGCAGCGCTTCGGACAGTGGCACAGATACGCAGTATTTT.

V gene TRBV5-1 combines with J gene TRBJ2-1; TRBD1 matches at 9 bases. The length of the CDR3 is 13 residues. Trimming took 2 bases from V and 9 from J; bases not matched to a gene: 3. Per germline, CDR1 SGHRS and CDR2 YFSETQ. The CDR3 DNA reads TGCGCCAGCAGCTTTGGGACAGGGAGTGAGCAGTTCTTC. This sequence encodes CASSFGTGSEQFF.

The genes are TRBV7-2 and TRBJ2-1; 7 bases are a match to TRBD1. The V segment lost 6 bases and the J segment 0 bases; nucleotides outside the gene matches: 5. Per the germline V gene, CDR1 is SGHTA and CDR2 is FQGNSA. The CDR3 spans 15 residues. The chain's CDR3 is CASRLDRSSYNEQFF. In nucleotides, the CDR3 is TGTGCCAGCAGATTGGACAGGAGCTCCTACAATGAGCAGTTCTTC.

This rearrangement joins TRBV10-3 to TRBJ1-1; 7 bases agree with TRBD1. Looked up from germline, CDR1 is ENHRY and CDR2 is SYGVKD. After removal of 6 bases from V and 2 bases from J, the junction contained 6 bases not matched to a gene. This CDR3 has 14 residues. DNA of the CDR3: TGTGCCATCAGAAGACAGGGACGAAACACTGAAGCTTTCTTT. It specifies CAIRRQGRNTEAFF.

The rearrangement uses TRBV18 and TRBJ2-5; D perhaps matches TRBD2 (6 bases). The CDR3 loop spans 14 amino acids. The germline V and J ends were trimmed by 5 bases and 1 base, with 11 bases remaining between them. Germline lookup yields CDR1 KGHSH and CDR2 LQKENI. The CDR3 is CASSNAGPQETQYF. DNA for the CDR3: TGTGCCAGCTCAAACGCGGGACCCCAAGAGACCCAGTACTTC.

The DNA for the CDR3 is TGTGCCAGCAGCGGGACAGGGAAGGCTCACGAGCAGTACTTC. Residues: CASSGTGKAHEQYF. This rearrangement joins TRBV28 to TRBJ2-7, with TRBD1 matching over 9 bases. Germline values: CDR1 MDHEN, CDR2 SYDVKM. V shed 6 bases and J 5 bases; nucleotides not matched to a gene: 8. This CDR3 has 14 amino acids.

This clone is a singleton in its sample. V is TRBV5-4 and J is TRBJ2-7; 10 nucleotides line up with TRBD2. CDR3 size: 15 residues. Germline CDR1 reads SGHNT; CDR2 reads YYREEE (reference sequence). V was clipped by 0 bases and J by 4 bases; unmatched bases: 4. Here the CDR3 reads CASSLGLAGSYEQYF. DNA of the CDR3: TGTGCCAGCAGCTTGGGACTAGCGGGCTCATACGAGCAGTACTTC. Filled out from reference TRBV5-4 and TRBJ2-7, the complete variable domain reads ETGVTQSPTHLIKTRGQQVTLRCSSQSGHNTVSWYQQALGQGPQFIFQYYREEENGRGNFPPRFSGLQFPNYSSELNVNALELDDSALYLCASSLGLAGSYEQYFGPGTRLTVT.

CDR3 in amino acids: CASSALTGGREKLFF. The DNA for the CDR3 is TGTGCCAGCAGCGCCCTGACAGGGGGACGGGAAAAACTGTTTTTT. This chain joins TRBV2 and TRBJ1-4, with 9 positions matching TRBD1. V was pared by 6 bases and J by 8 bases, with 10 bases of the junction left unmatched. Germline assignment: CDR1 SNHLY and CDR2 FYNNEI. The CDR3 length is 15 residues.

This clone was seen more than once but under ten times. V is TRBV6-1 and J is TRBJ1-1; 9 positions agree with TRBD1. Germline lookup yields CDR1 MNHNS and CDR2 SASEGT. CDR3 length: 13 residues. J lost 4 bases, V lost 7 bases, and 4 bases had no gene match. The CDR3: CASIPGQGTEAFF. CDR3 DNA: TGTGCCAGCATTCCGGGACAGGGCACTGAAGCTTTCTTT.

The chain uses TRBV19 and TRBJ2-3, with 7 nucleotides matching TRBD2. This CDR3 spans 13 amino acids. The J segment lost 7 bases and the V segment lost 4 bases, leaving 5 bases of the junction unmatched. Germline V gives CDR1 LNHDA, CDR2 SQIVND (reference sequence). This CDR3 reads CASSSWDYNTQYF. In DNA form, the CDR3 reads TGTGCCAGTAGTAGCTGGGACTATAATACGCAGTATTTT.

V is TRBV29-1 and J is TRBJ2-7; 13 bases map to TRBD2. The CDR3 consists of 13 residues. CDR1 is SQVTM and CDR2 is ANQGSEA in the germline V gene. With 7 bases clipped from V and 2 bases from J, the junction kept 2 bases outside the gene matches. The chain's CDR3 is CSAGTSGAYEQYF. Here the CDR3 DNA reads TGCAGCGCTGGGACTAGCGGGGCCTACGAGCAGTACTTC.

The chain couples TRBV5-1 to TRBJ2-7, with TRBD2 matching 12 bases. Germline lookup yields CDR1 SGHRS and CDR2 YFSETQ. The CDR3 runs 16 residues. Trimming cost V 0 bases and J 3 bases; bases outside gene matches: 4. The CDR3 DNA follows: TGCGCCAGCAGCTTGGCGGGACTAGCGGGTTTCTACGAGCAGTACTTC. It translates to CASSLAGLAGFYEQYF.

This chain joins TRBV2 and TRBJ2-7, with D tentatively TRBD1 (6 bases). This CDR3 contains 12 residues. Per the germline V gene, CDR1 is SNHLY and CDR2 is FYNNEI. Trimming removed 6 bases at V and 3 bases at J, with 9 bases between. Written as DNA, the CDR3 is TGTGCCAGCAGACGAGGGGGCTACGAGCAGTACTTC. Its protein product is CASRRGGYEQYF.